A single T cell receptor beta chain is shown here with its context. Antigen specificity is unknown. Some clones are missing from TCRdb's copy, which holds only in-frame ones; the method was immunoSEQ multiplex PCR. This sample has about a million clones, with about 80% found just once. This sample was included in a study of shared clonotypes between healthy human individuals. Findings and caveats of the study: Apart from blood, nothing was sampled; tissue repertoires likely differ. Researchers found naive subsets generally carried larger estimated richness than memory subsets.

The germline V gene has CDR1 MDHEN and CDR2 SYDVKM. V was clipped by 8 bases and J by 4 bases; unmatched bases: 9. The CDR3 is 14 amino acids. Sequenced: memory CD4+ T cells from PBMCs. Regarding subset: CD45RA-negative fraction. J is TRBJ2-7 and V is TRBV28; 9 bases align to TRBD1. The source of this sequence is a man aged 18 to 30 in good health. Some clones in this sample may be carry-over from other donors' samples. The CDR3 DNA sequence: TGTGCCAGCGGATACAGGGGGCGACTGTACGAGCAGTACTTC. It specifies CASGYRGRLYEQYF.